Listed below are T cell receptor beta chains from one sample, sequenced in a study of beta chain features in type 1 diabetes. Repertoires were generated with immunoSEQ multiplex PCR, while TCRdb's copy carries only in-frame clones and drops some. Of 200,000 to 250,000 clones listed, around 9.6% are singletons. The sequenced material came from naive CD4+ T cells from blood. These receptors were taken from a woman younger than 35 in good health. Each CDR3 is given with its conserved first and last residue. Each record gives: V gene, clone size, D gene, J gene, CDR3 protein, CDR3 DNA. D genes are given only for firm matches. Clone size is given for some rows only: seen once, a few or many times, or a class if the clone is expanded.

TRBV30	.	.	TRBJ2-3	CAWSVLGPSWYF	TGTGCCTGGAGTGTACTAGGGCCCAGTTGGTATTTT
TRBV29-1	.	TRBD1	TRBJ1-1	CSVGQGVNTEAFF	TGCAGCGTTGGACAGGGCGTGAACACTGAAGCTTTCTTT
TRBV7-7	.	.	TRBJ2-2	CASSPKQGTGELFF	TGTGCTAGCAGTCCAAAGCAGGGTACCGGGGAGCTGTTTTTT
TRBV5-1	.	TRBD2	TRBJ2-7	CASGATSGDSYEQYF	TGCGCCAGCGGCGCAACTAGCGGGGATTCCTACGAGCAGTACTTC
TRBV5-5	few	TRBD1	TRBJ1-6	CASSLGDSYNSPLHF	TGTGCCAGCAGCTTGGGGGACAGCTATAATTCACCCCTCCACTTT
TRBV6-1	few	.	TRBJ1-1	CASSEVGETEAFF	TGTGCCAGCAGTGAAGTCGGAGAGACTGAAGCTTTCTTT
TRBV11-3	.	.	TRBJ1-1	CASSSGGAGTEAFF	TGTGCCAGCAGCTCGGGGGGCGCGGGGACTGAAGCTTTCTTT
TRBV9	few	TRBD2	TRBJ2-5	CASSVESLGGQETQYF	TGTGCCAGCAGCGTAGAAAGTCTGGGAGGGCAAGAGACCCAGTACTTC
TRBV21-1	few	.	TRBJ2-5	CASSKEGGTGGQETQYF	TGTGCCAGCAGCAAAGAAGGAGGGACAGGGGGGCAAGAGACCCAGTACTTC
TRBV5-1	.	.	TRBJ2-2	CASSLGSDTGELFF	TGCGCCAGCAGCTTGGGGTCGGACACCGGGGAGCTGTTTTTT
TRBV28	.	TRBD1	TRBJ2-4	CASSSTGTAINIQYF	TGTGCCAGCAGTTCTACCGGGACAGCGATCAACATTCAGTACTTC
TRBV9	few	TRBD2	TRBJ2-1	CASTASGGSWEEQFF	TGTGCCAGCACTGCGTCGGGGGGATCATGGGAAGAGCAGTTCTTC
TRBV11-2	few	.	TRBJ1-5	CASSLAPNQPQHF	TGTGCCAGCAGCTTAGCTCCTAATCAGCCCCAGCATTTT
TRBV5-4	few	TRBD2	TRBJ2-7	CASSRLAEPPYEQYF	TGTGCCAGCAGCCGACTAGCGGAACCCCCATACGAGCAGTACTTC
TRBV23-1	many	TRBD1	TRBJ2-5	CASSPGTGRGETQYF	TGCGCCAGCAGTCCTGGGACAGGGAGGGGAGAGACCCAGTACTTC
TRBV19	few	TRBD1	TRBJ1-2	CASSTTGQGGYTF	TGTGCCAGTAGTACGACAGGACAGGGTGGCTACACCTTC
TRBV9	few	.	TRBJ1-1	CASRALASGVIRGTEAFF	TGTGCCAGCAGGGCCCTAGCATCAGGGGTAATAAGGGGTACTGAAGCTTTCTTT
TRBV5-8	few	TRBD1	TRBJ1-5	CASSTRGDQPQHF	TGTGCCAGCAGCACCAGGGGGGATCAGCCCCAGCATTTT
TRBV6-5	few	TRBD1	TRBJ2-7	CASSYGGQSYEQYF	TGTGCCAGCAGTTACGGGGGACAGAGCTACGAGCAGTACTTC
TRBV7-9	few	TRBD2	TRBJ2-3	CASSLGRGLAGVTQYF	TGTGCCAGCAGCTTAGGGCGGGGACTAGCGGGAGTGACGCAGTATTTT
TRBV9	few	TRBD2	TRBJ2-3	CASTRGGRVPDTQYF	TGTGCCAGCACCCGCGGCGGGAGAGTCCCAGATACGCAGTATTTT
TRBV6-6	.	.	TRBJ2-1	CASSHSEQFF	TGTGCCAGCAGCCACAGTGAGCAGTTCTTC
TRBV30	.	.	TRBJ1-2	CAWSPREGGVYGYTF	TGTGCCTGGAGTCCACGGGAGGGTGGTGTCTATGGCTACACCTTC
TRBV14	few	.	TRBJ2-3	CASSQVTGDNTDTQYF	TGTGCCAGCAGCCAAGTAACCGGGGATAACACAGATACGCAGTATTTT
TRBV14	.	.	TRBJ1-1	CASSQVGMGTEAFF	TGTGCCAGCAGCCAAGTCGGGATGGGCACTGAAGCTTTCTTT
TRBV5-1	.	.	TRBJ1-6	CASSLDRINNSPLHF	TGCGCCAGCAGCTTGGACAGAATCAACAATTCACCCCTCCACTTT
TRBV10-3	few	TRBD2	TRBJ2-4	CAIVGGPISAKNIQYF	TGTGCCATCGTGGGAGGGCCGATTTCGGCCAAAAACATTCAGTACTTC
TRBV30	few	.	TRBJ1-4	CAWSVRGRRANEKLFF	TGTGCCTGGAGTGTACGCGGGAGACGGGCTAATGAAAAACTGTTTTTT
TRBV30	.	.	TRBJ2-7	CAWSIGAAITYEQYF	TGTGCCTGGAGTATAGGGGCAGCGATTACCTACGAGCAGTACTTC
TRBV5-1	.	.	TRBJ2-3	CASSFGQGPDTQYF	.
TRBV7-9	few	TRBD1	TRBJ1-4	CASSLATQGVLFF	TGTGCCAGCAGCTTAGCGACGCAGGGGGTTTTGTTTTTT
TRBV5-1	few	.	TRBJ1-2	CASSPGTLGNGYTF	TGCGCCAGCAGCCCCGGGACACTAGGGAATGGCTACACCTTC
TRBV6-5	few	.	TRBJ2-1	CASSYGGTSNEQFF	TGTGCCAGCAGTTACGGGGGGACGAGCAATGAGCAGTTCTTC
TRBV5-4	few	.	TRBJ2-7	CASSSAYEQYF	TGTGCCAGCAGCTCTGCCTACGAGCAGTACTTC
TRBV5-4	.	.	TRBJ2-3	CASSFEQAIHTQYF	TGTGCCAGCAGCTTCGAACAGGCTATACATACGCAGTATTTT
TRBV15	.	TRBD1	TRBJ2-2	CATGTGDTGELFF	TGTGCCACCGGGACAGGGGACACCGGGGAGCTGTTTTTT
TRBV6-5	few	.	TRBJ2-1	CASTDNYNEQFF	TGTGCCAGCACCGACAACTACAATGAGCAGTTCTTC
TRBV5-1	few	TRBD2	TRBJ2-7	CASSPGLVGGEQYF	TGCGCCAGCAGCCCGGGACTAGTGGGGGGCGAGCAGTACTTC
TRBV5-1	few	TRBD2	TRBJ2-3	CASSLGSSGGYDTQYF	TGCGCCAGCAGCTTGGGGTCGTCGGGAGGGTACGATACGCAGTATTTT
TRBV10-3	.	.	TRBJ2-3	CAISDWSTDTDTQYF	TGTGCCATCAGTGATTGGTCAACTGACACAGATACGCAGTATTTT
TRBV10-3	.	.	TRBJ1-4	CASSRTVNEKLFF	TGTGCCAGCAGTCGGACAGTTAATGAAAAACTGTTTTTT
TRBV7-9	few	TRBD1	TRBJ1-1	CASSPLGQGGTEAFF	TGTGCCAGCAGCCCTCTGGGACAGGGCGGCACTGAAGCTTTCTTT
TRBV6-1	.	TRBD1	TRBJ1-6	CASGRDRVNSPLHF	TGTGCCAGCGGACGGGACAGGGTTAATTCACCCCTCCACTTT
TRBV19	few	TRBD2	TRBJ2-3	CASSARGGEVPYF	TGTGCCAGTAGTGCCCGGGGGGGAGAGGTCCCGTATTTT
TRBV7-6	few	.	TRBJ2-6	CASSFISGSYGANVLTF	TGTGCCAGCAGCTTTATATCGGGGTCCTACGGGGCCAACGTCCTGACTTTC
TRBV5-1	.	TRBD1	TRBJ1-2	CASSQGQGYGYTF	TGCGCCAGCAGCCAGGGACAGGGCTATGGCTACACCTTC
TRBV7-9	few	.	TRBJ2-2	CASSNRDFTGELFF	TGTGCCAGCAGCAACCGGGATTTCACCGGGGAGCTGTTTTTT
TRBV5-1	.	TRBD1	TRBJ2-7	CASRGDSYLYEQYF	TGCGCCAGCAGGGGGGACAGCTACCTCTACGAGCAGTACTTC
TRBV5-1	few	TRBD2	TRBJ2-3	CASRRWAGGEVDTQYF	TGCGCCAGCAGACGGTGGGCGGGAGGAGAGGTAGATACGCAGTATTTT
TRBV6-5	once	.	TRBJ1-1	CASRFSAGTEAFF	TGTGCCAGCAGATTTTCCGCAGGCACTGAAGCTTTCTTT
TRBV30	few	.	TRBJ1-3	CAWSVLRNSGNTIYF	TGTGCCTGGAGTGTACTGAGGAACTCTGGAAACACCATATATTTT
TRBV5-1	.	TRBD1	TRBJ1-1	CASTRSTGGTEAFF	TGCGCCAGCACCCGATCGACAGGGGGCACTGAAGCTTTCTTT
TRBV7-7	few	TRBD2	TRBJ2-1	CASSLGGGSYNEQFF	TGTGCCAGCAGCTTAGGGGGGGGCTCCTACAATGAGCAGTTCTTC
TRBV6-9	few	.	TRBJ2-3	CASSYRRVEDTQYF	TGTGCCAGCAGTTATCGGCGGGTTGAAGATACGCAGTATTTT
TRBV30	.	.	TRBJ1-5	CAWSVTGVNSNQPQHF	TGTGCCTGGAGTGTAACGGGAGTTAATAGCAATCAGCCCCAGCATTTT